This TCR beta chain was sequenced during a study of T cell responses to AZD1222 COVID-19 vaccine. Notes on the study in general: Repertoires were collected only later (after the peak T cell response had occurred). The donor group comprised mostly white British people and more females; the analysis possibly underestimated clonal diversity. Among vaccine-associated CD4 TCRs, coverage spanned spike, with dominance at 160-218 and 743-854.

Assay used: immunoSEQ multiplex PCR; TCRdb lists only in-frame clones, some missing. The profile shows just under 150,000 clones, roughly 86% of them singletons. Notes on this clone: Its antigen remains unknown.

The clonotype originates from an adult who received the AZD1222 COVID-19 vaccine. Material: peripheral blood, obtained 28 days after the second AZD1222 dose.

The CDR3 sequence: CASSNACRGYYGYTF. In nucleotides, the CDR3 is TGTGCCAGCAGCAACGCTTGCAGGGGGTACTATGGCTACACCTTC. This rearrangement joins TRBV21-1 to TRBJ1-2; TRBD1 is the table's D call and was not checked against the DNA. TRBV21-1 is tagged as a pseudogene. This CDR3 contains 15 residues.